Following are 10 T cell receptor beta chains from one sample sequenced in a study of OX40 agonist ivuxolimab in advanced cancers. Clones were read by immunoSEQ multiplex PCR, and TCRdb kept only the in-frame ones, dropping some. The table has tens of thousands of clones, around four fifths seen once. Material: CD4+ or CD8+ T cells sorted from blood, obtained in a trial of the OX40 agonist ivuxolimab. These receptors were obtained from an adult with an advanced solid tumor such as melanoma, head and neck, liver or kidney cancer.

DNA of the CDR3: TGTGCCAGCAGCGTAGGGGGCAGGGGAAGGGCCGGGGAGCTGTTTTTT. Protein product: CASSVGGRGRAGELFF. The rearrangement uses TRBV9 and TRBJ2-2, with D maybe TRBD1 (6 bases). With 0 bases removed from V and 6 bases from J, the gap between germline ends came to 15 bases. This CDR3 contains 16 residues. The germline CDR1 and CDR2 sequences are SGDLS and YYNGEE.

The chain combines TRBV9 with TRBJ2-7; 8 bases map to TRBD1. Germline V gives CDR1 SGDLS, CDR2 YYNGEE. This CDR3 is built from 15 residues. V shed 0 bases and J 6 bases; nucleotides not matched to a gene: 8. CDR3 loop: CASSVEAGGFGEQYF. The CDR3 bases are TGTGCCAGCAGCGTAGAGGCAGGGGGCTTCGGCGAGCAGTACTTC.

The chain couples TRBV19 to TRBJ2-1; D is ambiguous. Trimming removed 3 bases at V and 9 bases at J, with 12 bases between. The CDR3 is made up of 13 amino acids. CDR1 and CDR2 from the germline V gene are LNHDA and SQIVND (reference sequence). In DNA, the CDR3 is TGTGCCAGTAGTATTCTGTCCGGTCGTGAGCAGTTCTTC. It encodes CASSILSGREQFF.

The rearrangement joins TRBV10-1 to TRBJ1-1; no clear D gene. Trimming removed 3 bases at V and 0 bases at J, with 11 bases between. Looked up from germline, CDR1 is WNHNN and CDR2 is SYGVQD (reference sequence). The length of the CDR3 is 15 residues. The CDR3 region is CASSDGGRLNTEAFF. CDR3 DNA sequence: TGCGCCAGCAGTGACGGCGGACGCTTGAACACTGAAGCTTTCTTT.

The chain joins TRBV27 to TRBJ2-7; TRBD1 matches at 9 bases. With 8 bases clipped from V and 3 bases from J, the junction kept 5 bases outside the gene matches. Germline values: CDR1 MNHEY, CDR2 SMNVEV (reference sequence). This CDR3 has 13 amino acids. The CDR3, as DNA: TGTGCCAGCTCTGGACAGGGGAACTACGAGCAGTACTTC. Translated, it gives CASSGQGNYEQYF.

The chain employs TRBV6-4 and TRBJ2-7; TRBD2 aligns across 8 bases. After removal of 3 bases from V and 3 bases from J, the junction contained 4 bases not matched to a gene. This CDR3 contains 14 residues. Per germline, CDR1 MRHNA and CDR2 SNTAGT. The CDR3: CASSEVAGYYEQYF. The DNA for the CDR3 is TGTGCCAGCAGTGAAGTAGCGGGGTACTACGAGCAGTACTTC.

This chain links TRBV19 with TRBJ1-1; TRBD1 matches 8 bases. Germline V gives CDR1 LNHDA, CDR2 SQIVND (reference sequence). With V trimmed by 10 bases and J by 4 bases, 17 bases remained unmatched. The CDR3 consists of 16 residues. CDR3 DNA: TGTGCCACCCTTCTACGGACAGGGCCCCGGGGCACTGAAGCTTTCTTT. Translating it yields CATLLRTGPRGTEAFF.

The rearrangement uses TRBV23-1 and TRBJ1-1, with D possibly matching TRBD1 (5 bases). TRBV23-1 is treated as an ORF (open reading frame) with a function not yet certain. The CDR3 has 13 residues. Trimming shortened V by 6 bases and J by 3 bases, and 11 bases separated the two germline ends. In DNA, the CDR3 is TGCGCCAGCAGCACCAGGGTTCACACTGAAGCTTTCTTT. It is translated as CASSTRVHTEAFF.

This chain uses TRBV18 with TRBJ1-1; D is perhaps TRBD1 (5 bases). This CDR3 is 17 amino acids long. Germline V lookup: CDR1 KGHSH, CDR2 LQKENI. The V and J ends lost 0 bases and 2 bases respectively, with 16 bases between them. CDR3 coding DNA: TGTGCCAGCTCACCACCGGGACCCGAAGGGGTAAACACTGAAGCTTTCTTT. Its protein product is CASSPPGPEGVNTEAFF.

V and J are TRBV19 and TRBJ1-5; the match to TRBD1 covers 10 bases. Germline CDR1 and CDR2: LNHDA and SQIVND (reference sequence). V dropped 5 bases and J dropped 5; count of bases not matched to a gene: 18. There are 19 residues in the CDR3. This CDR3 reads CASSHYSGTGEGFHQPQHF. CDR3 nucleotides: TGTGCCAGTAGTCATTACTCCGGGACAGGGGAGGGCTTCCATCAGCCCCAGCATTTT.